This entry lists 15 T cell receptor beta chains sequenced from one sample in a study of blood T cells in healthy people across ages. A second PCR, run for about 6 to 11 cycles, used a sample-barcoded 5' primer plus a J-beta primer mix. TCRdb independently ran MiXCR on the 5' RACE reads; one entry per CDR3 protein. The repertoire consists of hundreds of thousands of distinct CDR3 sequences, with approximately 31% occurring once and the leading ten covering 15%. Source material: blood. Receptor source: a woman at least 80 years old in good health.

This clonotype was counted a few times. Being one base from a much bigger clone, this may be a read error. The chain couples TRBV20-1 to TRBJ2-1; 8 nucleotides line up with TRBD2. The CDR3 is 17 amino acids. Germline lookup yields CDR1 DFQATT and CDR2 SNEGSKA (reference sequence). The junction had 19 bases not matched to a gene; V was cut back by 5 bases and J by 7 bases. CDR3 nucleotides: TGCAGTGCTGGACGCCCGGTGTCGGCGGGGGGTATTAATGAGCAGTTCTTC. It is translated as CSAGRPVSAGGINEQFF.

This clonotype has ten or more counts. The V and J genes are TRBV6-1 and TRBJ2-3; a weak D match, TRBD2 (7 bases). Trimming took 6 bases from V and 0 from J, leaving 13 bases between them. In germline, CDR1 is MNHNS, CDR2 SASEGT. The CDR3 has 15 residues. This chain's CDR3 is CASRERGGSTDTQYF. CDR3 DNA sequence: TGTGCCAGCAGGGAAAGGGGGGGGAGCACAGATACGCAGTATTTT.

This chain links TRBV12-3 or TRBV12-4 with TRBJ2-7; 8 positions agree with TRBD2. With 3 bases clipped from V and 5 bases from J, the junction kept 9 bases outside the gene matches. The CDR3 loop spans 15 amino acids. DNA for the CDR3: TGTGCCAGCAGTTTGGCGGGGGGCAGGGTGGACGAGCAGTACTTC. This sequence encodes CASSLAGGRVDEQYF.

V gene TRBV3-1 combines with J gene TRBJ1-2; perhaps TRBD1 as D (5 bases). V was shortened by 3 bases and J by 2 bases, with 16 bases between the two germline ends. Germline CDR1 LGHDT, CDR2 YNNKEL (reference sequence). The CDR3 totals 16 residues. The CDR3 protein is CASSHVGRGVNYGYTF. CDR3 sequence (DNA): TGTGCCAGCAGCCATGTGGGTCGGGGGGTGAACTATGGCTACACCTTC.

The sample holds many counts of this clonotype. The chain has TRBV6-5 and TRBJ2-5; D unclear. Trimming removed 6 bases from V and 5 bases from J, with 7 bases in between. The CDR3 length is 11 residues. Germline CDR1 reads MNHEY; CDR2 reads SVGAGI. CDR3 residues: CASRGDETQYF. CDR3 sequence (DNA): TGTGCCAGCAGAGGAGACGAGACCCAGTACTTC.

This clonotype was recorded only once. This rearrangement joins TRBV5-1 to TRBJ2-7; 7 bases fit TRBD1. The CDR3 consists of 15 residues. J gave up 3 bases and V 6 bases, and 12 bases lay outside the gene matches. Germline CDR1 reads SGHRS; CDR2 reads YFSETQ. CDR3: CASKFSGQNFYEQYF. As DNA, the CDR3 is TGCGCCAGCAAGTTCTCGGGACAGAACTTCTACGAGCAGTACTTC.

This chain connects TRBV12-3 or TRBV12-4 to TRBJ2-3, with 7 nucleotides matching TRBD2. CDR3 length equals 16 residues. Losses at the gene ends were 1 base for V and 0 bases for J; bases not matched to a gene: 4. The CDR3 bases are TGTGCCAGCAGTTTAGTGGGAGGGATTAGCACAGATACGCAGTATTTT. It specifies CASSLVGGISTDTQYF.

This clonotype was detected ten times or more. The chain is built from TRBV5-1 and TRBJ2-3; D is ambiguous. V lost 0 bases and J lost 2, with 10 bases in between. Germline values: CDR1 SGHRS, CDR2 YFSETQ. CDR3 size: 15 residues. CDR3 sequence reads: CASSLAAVPTDTQYF. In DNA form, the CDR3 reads TGCGCCAGCAGCTTGGCGGCAGTACCCACAGATACGCAGTATTTT.

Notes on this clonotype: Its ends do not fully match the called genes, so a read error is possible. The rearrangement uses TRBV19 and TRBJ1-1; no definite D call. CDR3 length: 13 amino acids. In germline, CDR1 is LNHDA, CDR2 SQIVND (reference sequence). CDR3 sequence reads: CASSRVGNTEAFF. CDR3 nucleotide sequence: TGTGCCAGTAGTCGAGTGGGGAACACTGAGGCTTTCTTT.

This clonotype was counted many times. The CDR3 bases are TGCGCCAGCAGCCTGACAGGGATAGGGGGCCAAGAGACCCAGTACTTC. Translating it yields CASSLTGIGGQETQYF. The chain couples TRBV5-1 to TRBJ2-5, with 7 bases fitting TRBD1. Germline assignment: CDR1 SGHRS and CDR2 YFSETQ. The CDR3 spans 16 residues. J was trimmed by 1 base and V by 4 bases; bases with no gene match: 10.

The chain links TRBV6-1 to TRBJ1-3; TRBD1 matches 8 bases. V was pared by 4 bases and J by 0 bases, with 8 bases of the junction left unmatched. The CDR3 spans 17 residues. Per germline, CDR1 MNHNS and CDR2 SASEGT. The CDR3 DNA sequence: TGTGCCAGCAGTGCGCTGGGACAGGCGACCTCTGGAAACACCATATATTTT. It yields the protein CASSALGQATSGNTIYF.

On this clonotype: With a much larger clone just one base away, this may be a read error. CDR3 bases: TGTGCCAGCACCGAAGGAGGGGGCCGAGGTTGGAGGGAGCAGTACTTC. This codes for CASTEGGGRGWREQYF. The chain joins TRBV6-2 or TRBV6-3 to TRBJ2-7; perhaps TRBD1 as D (7 bases). The CDR3 has 16 amino acids. V lost 7 bases to trimming and J lost 7 bases, with 26 bases between them. Germline V gene lookup returns CDR1 MNHEY and CDR2 SVGEGT.

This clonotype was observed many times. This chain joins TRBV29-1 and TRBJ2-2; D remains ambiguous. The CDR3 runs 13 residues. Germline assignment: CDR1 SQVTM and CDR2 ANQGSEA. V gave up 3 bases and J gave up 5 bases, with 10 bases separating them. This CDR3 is CSVDGGNTGELFF. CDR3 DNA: TGCAGCGTTGATGGTGGTAATACCGGGGAGCTGTTTTTT.

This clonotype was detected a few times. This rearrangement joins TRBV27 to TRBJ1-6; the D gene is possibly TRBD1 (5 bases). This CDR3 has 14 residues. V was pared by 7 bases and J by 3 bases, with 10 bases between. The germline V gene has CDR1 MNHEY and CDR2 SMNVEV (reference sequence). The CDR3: CASTTQGYNSPLHF. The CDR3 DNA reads TGTGCCAGCACCACCCAGGGCTATAATTCACCCCTCCACTTT.

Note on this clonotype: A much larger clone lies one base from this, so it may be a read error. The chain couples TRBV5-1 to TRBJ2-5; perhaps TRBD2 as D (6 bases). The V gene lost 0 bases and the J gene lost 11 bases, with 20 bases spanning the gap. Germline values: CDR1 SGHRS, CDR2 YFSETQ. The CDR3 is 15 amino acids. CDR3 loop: CASSLGPTSNYEQYF. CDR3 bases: TGCGCCAGCAGCTTGGGGCCTACTAGCAATTATGAGCAGTACTTC.